These T cell receptor beta chains were read from a single sample in a study of T cell responses to AZD1222 COVID-19 vaccine. Sequenced by immunoSEQ multiplex PCR; TCRdb stores in-frame clones only, minus some. This sample carries 100,000 to 150,000 clones, approximately 85% of them seen once, and the ten largest clones take approximately 4.7%. The sample consisted of peripheral blood, taken 28 days after the second AZD1222 dose. Receptors were obtained from an adult who received the AZD1222 COVID-19 vaccine. Each CDR3 is given with its conserved first and last residue. A D gene is named only where the DNA matches it firmly. Only part of the rows carry a size: once, few, many, or a class if the clone is expanded.

CDR3aa: CATRQSNEKLFF
CDR3nt: TGTGCCACCCGACAGTCCAATGAAAAACTGTTTTTT
v_gene: TRBV28
len: 12
d_gene: .
abundance: .
j_gene: TRBJ1-4

CDR3aa: CAWSVGGGSYEQYF
CDR3nt: TGTGCCTGGAGTGTAGGAGGGGGGTCCTACGAGCAGTACTTC
v_gene: TRBV30
len: 14
d_gene: .
abundance: .
j_gene: TRBJ2-7

CDR3aa: CASSQSTDTQYF
CDR3nt: TGTGCCAGCAGCCAAAGCACAGATACGCAGTATTTT
v_gene: TRBV3-1/TRBV3-2
len: 12
d_gene: .
abundance: .
j_gene: TRBJ2-3

CDR3aa: CASLNEETQYF
CDR3nt: TGTGCCAGCTTAAACGAGGAGACCCAGTACTTC
v_gene: TRBV18
len: 11
d_gene: .
abundance: once
j_gene: TRBJ2-5

CDR3aa: CASSPAGSGNTEAFF
CDR3nt: TGTGCCAGCAGTCCCGCCGGGAGTGGGAACACTGAAGCTTTCTTT
v_gene: TRBV28
len: 15
d_gene: .
abundance: .
j_gene: TRBJ1-1

CDR3aa: CASRQVDSSPLHF
CDR3nt: TGTGCCAGCAGACAGGTGGATAGTTCACCCCTCCACTTT
v_gene: TRBV25-1
len: 13
d_gene: .
abundance: .
j_gene: TRBJ1-6

CDR3aa: CASSEEAGRNSPLHF
CDR3nt: TGTGCCAGCAGTGAGGAGGCAGGGAGAAATTCACCCCTCCACTTT
v_gene: TRBV2
len: 15
d_gene: .
abundance: few
j_gene: TRBJ1-6

CDR3aa: CASGIRGRKYNEQYF
CDR3nt: TGTGCCAGCGGGATCCGGGGGCGCAAGTATAACGAGCAGTACTTC
v_gene: TRBV6-5
len: 15
d_gene: .
abundance: .
j_gene: TRBJ2-7

CDR3aa: CASSPTAGLAKNIQYF
CDR3nt: TGCGCCAGCAGCCCAACCGCGGGGCTCGCCAAAAACATTCAGTACTTC
v_gene: TRBV4-1
len: 16
d_gene: .
abundance: once
j_gene: TRBJ2-4

CDR3aa: CASSSRTGTITEAFF
CDR3nt: TGTGCCAGCAGCTCACGAACAGGGACCATCACTGAAGCTTTCTTT
v_gene: TRBV7-2
len: 15
d_gene: .
abundance: .
j_gene: TRBJ1-1

CDR3aa: CASSLFANQPQHF
CDR3nt: TGTGCCAGCAGTCTGTTCGCCAATCAGCCCCAGCATTTT
v_gene: TRBV27
len: 13
d_gene: .
abundance: .
j_gene: TRBJ1-5

CDR3aa: CASSANPGRPRASTDTQYF
CDR3nt: TGTGCCAGCAGCGCGAACCCGGGACGACCTAGGGCTAGCACAGATACGCAGTATTTT
v_gene: TRBV9
len: 19
d_gene: .
abundance: few
j_gene: TRBJ2-3

CDR3aa: CAWSDREAFF
CDR3nt: TGTGCCTGGAGCGACAGGGAAGCTTTCTTT
v_gene: TRBV30
len: 10
d_gene: .
abundance: .
j_gene: TRBJ1-1

CDR3aa: CAWSVQKGNQPQHF
CDR3nt: TGTGCCTGGAGTGTACAGAAGGGCAATCAGCCCCAGCATTTT
v_gene: TRBV30
len: 14
d_gene: .
abundance: .
j_gene: TRBJ1-5

CDR3aa: CASSRAGTGDGTEAFF
CDR3nt: TGTGCCAGCAGTCGGGCCGGGACAGGGGACGGTACTGAAGCTTTCTTT
v_gene: TRBV6-2/TRBV6-3
len: 16
d_gene: TRBD1
abundance: few
j_gene: TRBJ1-1

CDR3aa: CASSQVWGLGEKLFF
CDR3nt: TGTGCCAGCAGCCAAGTATGGGGGTTGGGTGAAAAACTGTTTTTT
v_gene: TRBV3-1/TRBV3-2
len: 15
d_gene: .
abundance: .
j_gene: TRBJ1-4

CDR3aa: CASSLLGGLYTEAFF
CDR3nt: TGTGCCAGCAGCTTGCTGGGGGGGCTGTACACTGAAGCTTTCTTT
v_gene: TRBV7-9
len: 15
d_gene: .
abundance: .
j_gene: TRBJ1-1

CDR3aa: CASLLGRNYGYTF
CDR3nt: TGTGCCAGCCTTCTCGGACGGAACTATGGCTACACCTTC
v_gene: TRBV6-1
len: 13
d_gene: .
abundance: .
j_gene: TRBJ1-2

CDR3aa: CASSPSAGGAGANVLTF
CDR3nt: TGCGCCAGCAGCCCCTCGGCAGGGGGCGCTGGGGCCAACGTCCTGACTTTC
v_gene: TRBV4-1
len: 17
d_gene: TRBD1
abundance: .
j_gene: TRBJ2-6

CDR3aa: CASKKVGRNEQFF
CDR3nt: TGTGCCAGCAAAAAGGTGGGACGAAATGAGCAGTTCTTC
v_gene: TRBV6-5
len: 13
d_gene: .
abundance: .
j_gene: TRBJ2-1

CDR3aa: CASSIEGTFYNYGYTF
CDR3nt: TGTGCCAGCAGCATCGAAGGGACATTTTATAACTATGGCTACACCTTC
v_gene: TRBV7-9
len: 16
d_gene: .
abundance: .
j_gene: TRBJ1-2

CDR3aa: CAWSGGQYNQPQHF
CDR3nt: TGTGCCTGGAGTGGGGGACAATACAATCAGCCCCAGCATTTT
v_gene: TRBV30
len: 14
d_gene: .
abundance: once
j_gene: TRBJ1-5